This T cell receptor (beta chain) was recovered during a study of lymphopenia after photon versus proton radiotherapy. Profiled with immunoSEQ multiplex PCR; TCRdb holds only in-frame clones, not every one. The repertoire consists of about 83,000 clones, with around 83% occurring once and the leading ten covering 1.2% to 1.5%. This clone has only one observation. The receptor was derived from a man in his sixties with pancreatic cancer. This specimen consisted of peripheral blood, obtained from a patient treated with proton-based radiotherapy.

CDR3: CASSGGLAGAARNEQFF. For the CDR3, the DNA is TGTGCCAGCAGCGGGGGACTAGCGGGAGCGGCCCGCAATGAGCAGTTCTTC. The chain carries TRBV7-3 and TRBJ2-1; TRBD2 agrees at 14 bases. Looked up from germline, CDR1 is SGHTA and CDR2 is FQGTGA. This CDR3 is 17 amino acids long. V was clipped by 5 bases and J by 6 bases; unmatched bases: 9.